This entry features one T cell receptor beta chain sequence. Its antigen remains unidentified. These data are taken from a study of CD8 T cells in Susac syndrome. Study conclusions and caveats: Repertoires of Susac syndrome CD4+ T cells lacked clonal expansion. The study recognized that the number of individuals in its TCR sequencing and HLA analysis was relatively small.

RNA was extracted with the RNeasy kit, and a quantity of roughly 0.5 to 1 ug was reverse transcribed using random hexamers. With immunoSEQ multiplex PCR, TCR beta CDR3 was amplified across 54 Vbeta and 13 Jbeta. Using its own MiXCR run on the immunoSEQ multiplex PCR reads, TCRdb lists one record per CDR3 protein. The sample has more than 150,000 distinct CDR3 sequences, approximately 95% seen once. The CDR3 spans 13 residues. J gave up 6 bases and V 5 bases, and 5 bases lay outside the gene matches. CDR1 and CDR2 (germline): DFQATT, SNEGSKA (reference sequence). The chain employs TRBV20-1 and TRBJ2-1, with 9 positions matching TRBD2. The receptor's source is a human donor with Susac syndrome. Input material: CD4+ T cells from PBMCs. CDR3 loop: CSASRLAANEQFF. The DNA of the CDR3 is TGCAGTGCTTCTAGACTAGCGGCCAATGAGCAGTTCTTC.